What follows is one T cell receptor (beta chain) and its context. The target antigen is unknown. The sample originates from a study of PD-1 blockade in classical Hodgkin lymphoma. Study in general: Patients got intravenous nivolumab 3 mg/kg every 2 weeks.

Data came from immunoSEQ multiplex PCR; TCRdb stores just in-frame clones and leaves some out. The repertoire holds some 10,000 clones, with approximately 80% as singletons. All patients experienced relapse after autologous stem cell transplantation, and brentuximab vedotin exposure was variable. Complete response, partial response or progressive disease were the best responses. Broader study findings: Diversity similar to that of newly diagnosed patients was seen at baseline in complete responders.

Germline V CDR1 and CDR2: SGDLS, YYNGEE. The CDR3 totals 15 residues. The germline V and J ends were trimmed by 3 bases and 0 bases, with 10 bases remaining between them. V gene TRBV9 combines with J gene TRBJ2-1; D uncertain. This sequence originates from a human donor with classical Hodgkin lymphoma. The material was peripheral blood mononuclear cells (PBMCs), obtained before the second cycle of nivolumab. CDR3 region: CASSGDWSSYNEQFF. The CDR3 DNA is TGTGCCAGCAGCGGCGACTGGAGCTCCTACAATGAGCAGTTCTTC.